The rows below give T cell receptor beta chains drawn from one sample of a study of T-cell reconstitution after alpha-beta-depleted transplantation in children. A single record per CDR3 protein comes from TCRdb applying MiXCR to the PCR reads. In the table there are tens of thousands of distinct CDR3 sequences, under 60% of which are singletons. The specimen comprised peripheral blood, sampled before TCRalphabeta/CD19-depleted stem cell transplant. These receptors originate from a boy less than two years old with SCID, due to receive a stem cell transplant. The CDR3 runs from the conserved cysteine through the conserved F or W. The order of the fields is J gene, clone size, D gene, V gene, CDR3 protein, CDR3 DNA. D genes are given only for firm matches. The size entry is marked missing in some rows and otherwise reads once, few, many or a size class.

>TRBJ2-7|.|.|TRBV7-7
CASSFSRLSSYEQYF
TGTGCCAGCAGCTTTTCGAGGCTCAGCTCCTACGAGCAGTACTTC
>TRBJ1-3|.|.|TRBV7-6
CASSLGGPINTIYF
TGTGCCAGCAGCTTAGGCGGGCCCATAAACACCATATATTTT
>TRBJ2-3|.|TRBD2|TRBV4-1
CASSKGASGGDTQYF
TGCGCCAGCAGCAAGGGGGCTAGCGGGGGTGATACGCAGTATTTT
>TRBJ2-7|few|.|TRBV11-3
CASSLGGASSYEQYF
TGTGCCAGCAGCTTAGGCGGGGCGAGCTCCTACGAGCAGTACTTC
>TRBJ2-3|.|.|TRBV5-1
CASSLAGYNTDTQYF
TGCGCCAGCAGCTTGGCAGGGTACAACACAGATACGCAGTATTTT
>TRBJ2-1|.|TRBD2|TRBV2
CASRGTSGVGEQFF
TGTGCCAGCAGGGGGACTAGCGGGGTTGGTGAGCAGTTCTTC
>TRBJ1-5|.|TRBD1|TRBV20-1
CSASKQGAPGNQPQHF
TGCAGTGCTAGCAAACAGGGGGCGCCAGGCAATCAGCCCCAGCATTTT
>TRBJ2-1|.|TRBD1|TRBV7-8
CASSLLGGAGGHEQFF
TGTGCCAGCAGCTTACTCGGAGGGGCAGGGGGCCATGAGCAGTTCTTC
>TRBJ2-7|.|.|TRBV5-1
CASSFTIGYEQYF
TGCGCCAGCAGCTTCACGATAGGCTACGAGCAGTACTTC
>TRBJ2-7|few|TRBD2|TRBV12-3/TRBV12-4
CASSLGTSSYEQYF
TGTGCCAGCAGTTTAGGGACTAGCTCCTACGAGCAGTACTTC
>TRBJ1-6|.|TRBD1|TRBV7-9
CASSLGQGVPPLHF
TGTGCCAGCAGTCTCGGACAGGGAGTGCCACCCCTCCACTTT
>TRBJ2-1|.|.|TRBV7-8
CASGFSGTLGYNEQFF
TGTGCCAGCGGCTTCTCCGGGACACTAGGATACAATGAGCAGTTCTTC
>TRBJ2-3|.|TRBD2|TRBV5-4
CASSLHVELLREGTADTQYF
TGTGCCAGCAGCTTACACGTCGAGCTCCTCCGGGAGGGCACAGCAGATACGCAGTATTTT
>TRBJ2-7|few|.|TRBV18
CASSPDGSRWMGQYF
TGTGCCAGCTCGCCCGATGGGTCCCGCTGGATGGGGCAGTACTTC
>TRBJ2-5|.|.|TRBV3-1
CASSQGRGDQETQYF
TGTGCCAGCAGCCAAGGGCGGGGCGACCAAGAGACCCAGTACTTC
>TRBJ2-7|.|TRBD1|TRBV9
CASSAESTGVASEQYF
TGTGCCAGCAGCGCAGAATCCACAGGGGTGGCGAGCGAGCAGTACTTC
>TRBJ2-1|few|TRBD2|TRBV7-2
CASSWTSSASSYNEQFF
TGTGCCAGCAGCTGGACTAGTTCGGCGAGCTCCTACAATGAGCAGTTCTTC
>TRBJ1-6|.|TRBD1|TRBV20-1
CSARVTGARNSPLHF
TGCAGTGCTAGAGTGACAGGGGCGAGAAATTCACCCCTCCACTTT
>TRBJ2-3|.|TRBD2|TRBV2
CASSGGLAGVDTQYF
TGTGCCAGCAGTGGCGGACTAGCGGGGGTAGATACGCAGTATTTT
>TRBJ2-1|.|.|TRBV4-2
CASSPGTSHEQFF
TGTGCCAGCAGCCCCGGGACTTCGCATGAGCAGTTCTTC
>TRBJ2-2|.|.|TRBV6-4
CASSDGQPGELFF
TGTGCCAGCAGTGATGGGCAGCCCGGGGAGCTGTTTTTT
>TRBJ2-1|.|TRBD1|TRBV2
CASLARGITYNEQFF
TGTGCCAGCTTGGCCAGGGGGATCACCTACAATGAGCAGTTCTTC
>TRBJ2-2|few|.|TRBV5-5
CASSFERANTGELFF
TGTGCCAGCAGCTTCGAGCGAGCGAACACCGGGGAGCTGTTTTTT
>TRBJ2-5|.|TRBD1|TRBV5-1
CASSPQDRGRGTQYF
TGCGCCAGCAGCCCCCAGGACAGGGGGCGAGGGACCCAGTACTTC
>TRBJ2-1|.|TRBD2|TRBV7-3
CASSLGLAGAVYNEQFF
TGTGCCAGCAGCCTTGGACTAGCGGGAGCGGTCTACAATGAGCAGTTCTTC
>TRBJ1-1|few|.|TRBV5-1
CASSLGTARGTEAFF
TGCGCCAGCAGCTTGGGGACAGCCCGGGGCACTGAAGCTTTCTTT
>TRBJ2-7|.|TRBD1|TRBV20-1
CSAAQGARLEQYF
TGCAGTGCCGCACAGGGGGCGCGTCTCGAGCAGTACTTC
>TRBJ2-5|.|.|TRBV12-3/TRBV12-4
CASSLGTNGAETQYF
TGTGCCAGCAGTTTAGGGACTAACGGGGCGGAGACCCAGTACTTC
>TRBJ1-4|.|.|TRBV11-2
CASSQSLTGRTNEKLFF
TGTGCCAGCAGCCAGTCCCTTACAGGTCGTACTAATGAAAAACTGTTTTTT